This TCR beta chain was profiled in a study of shared clonotypes between healthy human individuals. Overall study: A couple of female and a few male donors aged 18 to 49 were enrolled. Findings of the study overall: Some clonotypes were shared by all four sorted-subset donors, while others were not shared. The non-shared ones had lower generation probabilities than the shared ones. Sampling included only blood; tissue repertoires likely differ. Generally, estimated richness proved larger in naive subsets than it did in memory subsets.

Germline loops: CDR1 LNHDA, CDR2 SQIVND (reference sequence). J was trimmed by 7 bases and V by 3 bases; bases with no gene match: 4. This CDR3 has 14 residues. Sequencing was performed with immunoSEQ multiplex PCR; in TCRdb, only in-frame clones are kept and a portion is missing. Of 2 million to 2.5 million clones listed, 85% to 95% are singletons. Concerning this clone: Its antigen is unknown. This CDR3 is also generated by other DNA sequences in the sample.

CD45RO-negative, CCR7-positively selected cells formed the naive CD8 fraction, excluding terminally differentiated effector memory CD45RA+ cells. The chain links TRBV19 to TRBJ1-2; 11 bases agree with TRBD1. Sequencing was performed on naive CD8+ T cells sorted from blood. The TCR sequence derives from a man aged 18 to 29 in good health. For the CDR3, the DNA is TGTGCCAGTAGTATCGGACAGGGGGCAGGTGGCTACACCTTC. It is translated as CASSIGQGAGGYTF. Looking up the rest from reference TRBV19 and TRBJ1-2 gives the full variable domain: DGGITQSPKYLFRKEGQNVTLSCEQNLNHDAMYWYRQDPGQGLRLIYYSQIVNDFQKGDIAEGYSVSREKKESFPLTVTSAQKNPTAFYLCASSIGQGAGGYTFGSGTRLTVV.